Following are 10 T cell receptor beta chains from one sample sequenced in a study of PD-1 blockade in mismatch repair-deficient tumors. Assay used: immunoSEQ multiplex PCR; TCRdb lists only in-frame clones, some missing. In the table there are roughly 130,000 clones, around nine tenths of which are singletons. The input for sequencing was peripheral blood, taken roughly 67 weeks after starting pembrolizumab. These receptors were collected from an adult with mismatch repair-deficient cancer.

The DNA for the CDR3 is TGTGCCAGCAGCCCTACCCCCGGGGAGACCCAGTACTTC. Encoded protein: CASSPTPGETQYF. The gene calls are TRBV7-9 and TRBJ2-5; D is ambiguous. Germline loops: CDR1 SEHNR, CDR2 FQNEAQ (reference sequence). This CDR3 is built from 13 residues. Trimming stripped 5 bases from V and 5 bases from J, with 12 bases between.

The gene calls are TRBV27 and TRBJ2-1; a weak D match, TRBD2 (5 bases). Germline lookup yields CDR1 MNHEY and CDR2 SMNVEV (reference sequence). Trimming removed 8 bases from V and 2 bases from J, with 13 bases in between. CDR3 length: 14 residues. The CDR3, as DNA: TGTGCCAGCTCGGAGGCGGGTACCTACAATGAGCAGTTCTTC. Translating gives CASSEAGTYNEQFF.

The genes are TRBV15 and TRBJ2-2; tentative D call: TRBD1 (5 bases). Trimming took 0 bases from V and 7 from J, leaving 6 bases between them. In germline, CDR1 is LNHNV, CDR2 YYDKDF (reference sequence). The CDR3 length is 13 residues. CDR3 sequence reads: CATSRDRGGELFF. CDR3 coding DNA: TGTGCCACCAGCAGAGATAGGGGCGGGGAGCTGTTTTTT.

The chain links TRBV7-9 to TRBJ2-1; D gene ambiguous. Germline loops: CDR1 SEHNR, CDR2 FQNEAQ (reference sequence). Between the trimmed V and J ends, which lost 3 bases and 4 bases, there was a span of 1 base. The CDR3 consists of 11 residues. Here the CDR3 DNA reads TGTGCCAGCAGCTTTTACAATGAGCAGTTCTTC. This sequence encodes CASSFYNEQFF.

The V gene is TRBV5-1, the J gene TRBJ2-7, with D perhaps matching TRBD1 or TRBD2 (6 bases each). The V gene lost 4 bases and the J gene lost 2 bases, with 7 bases spanning the gap. Germline V gene sequence: CDR1 SGHRS, CDR2 YFSETQ. The CDR3 covers 12 residues. CDR3 in amino acids: CASSRGAYEQYF. The DNA for the CDR3 is TGCGCCAGCAGCAGGGGGGCCTACGAGCAGTACTTC.

The CDR3 sequence is CASSDRRGGSYEQYF. CDR3 coding DNA: TGTGCCAGCAGCGACCGACGGGGGGGGTCCTACGAGCAGTACTTC. The rearrangement joins TRBV6-5 to TRBJ2-7, with 8 nucleotides matching TRBD2. The junction had 8 bases not matched to a gene; V was cut back by 6 bases and J by 1 base. The CDR3 is 15 amino acids. Germline V lookup: CDR1 MNHEY, CDR2 SVGAGI.

This chain joins TRBV5-5 and TRBJ2-5; D gene uncertain. This CDR3 region has 15 residues. Germline CDR1 reads SGHKS; CDR2 reads YYEKEE (reference sequence). V lost 4 bases to trimming and J lost 4 bases, with 17 bases between them. CDR3: CASSLGPYYLETQYF. The CDR3 DNA sequence: TGTGCCAGCAGCCTCGGGCCGTACTATCTAGAGACCCAGTACTTC.

V usage is TRBV13 and J usage is TRBJ2-1; no definite D call. The CDR3 totals 15 residues. Between the trimmed V and J ends, which lost 3 bases and 0 bases, there was a span of 9 bases. CDR1 PRHDT and CDR2 FYEKMQ come from the germline V gene (reference sequence). The CDR3 loop reads CASSFSETSYNEQFF. The CDR3 DNA reads as TGTGCCAGCAGCTTCTCAGAGACCTCCTACAATGAGCAGTTCTTC. The complete variable domain, with remaining parts taken from reference TRBV13 and TRBJ2-1, reads AAGVIQSPRHLIKEKRETATLKCYPIPRHDTVYWYQQGPGQDPQFLISFYEKMQSDKGSIPDRFSAQQFSDYHSELNMSSLELGDSALYFCASSFSETSYNEQFFGPGTRLTVL.

The chain is built from TRBV4-2 and TRBJ2-1; 7 bases align to TRBD2. V shed 1 base and J 9 bases; nucleotides not matched to a gene: 9. Germline V gives CDR1 LGHNA, CDR2 YNFKEQ. The CDR3 totals 15 residues. CDR3 sequence: CASSQGGSNLGEQFF. CDR3 in DNA: TGTGCCAGCAGCCAAGGCGGGAGCAATTTAGGTGAGCAGTTCTTC.

CDR3 loop: CASSELASVNTGELFF. Written as DNA, the CDR3 is TGCGCCAGCAGTGAATTAGCTAGCGTAAACACCGGGGAGCTGTTTTTT. This rearrangement joins TRBV10-2 to TRBJ2-2, with a tentative D call TRBD2 (6 bases). Germline-derived CDR1 and CDR2 are WSHSY and SAAADI. The V end lost 3 bases, the J end lost 2 bases, and 13 bases lay between the germline ends. The CDR3 runs to 16 residues.